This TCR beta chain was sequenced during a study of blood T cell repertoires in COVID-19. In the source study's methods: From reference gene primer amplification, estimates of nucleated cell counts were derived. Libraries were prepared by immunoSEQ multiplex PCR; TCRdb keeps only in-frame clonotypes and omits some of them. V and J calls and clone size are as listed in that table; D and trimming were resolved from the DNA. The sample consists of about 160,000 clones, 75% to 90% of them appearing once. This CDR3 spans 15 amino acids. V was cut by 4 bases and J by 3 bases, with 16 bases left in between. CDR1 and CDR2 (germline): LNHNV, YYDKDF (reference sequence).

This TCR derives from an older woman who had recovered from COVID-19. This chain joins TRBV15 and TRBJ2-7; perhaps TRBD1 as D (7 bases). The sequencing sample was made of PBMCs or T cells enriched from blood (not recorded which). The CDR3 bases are TGTGCCACCAGCAAACCCGGGACAGCGGGCTACGAGCAGTACTTC. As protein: CATSKPGTAGYEQYF.